The T cell receptor (beta chain) under discussion was sequenced for a study of CD8+ T cells in alopecia areata. V was shortened by 4 bases and J by 5 bases, with 6 bases between the two germline ends. Germline loops: CDR1 SQVTM, CDR2 ANQGSEA. The CDR3 has 10 amino acids. cDNA serving as the sequencing template came from extracted, reverse transcribed RNA. Clones were read by immunoSEQ multiplex PCR, and TCRdb kept only the in-frame ones, dropping some. The repertoire includes 140,000 to 150,000 clones, around 87% of them detected once, and over 12% sits in the top ten. General observations from the study: TCR sharing was clearer in mice than between patients, perhaps partly owing to patient HLA diversity. Normal scalp had lower clonality than lesional scalp, with alopecia totalis/universalis lesions showing this most strongly.

This clone appeared a single time. No antigen is known for it. This specimen includes other DNA sequences encoding the same CDR3. Patients with alopecia areata provided lesional scalp punch biopsies as well as peripheral blood. J is TRBJ2-7 and V is TRBV29-1; no definite D call. The receptor's source is a human donor with alopecia areata. The material sequenced was CD8+ T cells sorted from blood, taken at week 0. In DNA form, the CDR3 reads TGCAGCGTTGTCTTGAACGAGCAGTACTTC. Translation gives CSVVLNEQYF.